The rows below give T cell receptor beta chains drawn from one sample of a study of cytomegalovirus exposure and HLA in healthy donors. TCRdb's table, derived via immunoSEQ multiplex PCR, lists solely in-frame clones and lacks some. The sample has around 120,000 clones; over 65% are singletons. The material sequenced was PBMCs. Source of these receptors: a woman between 25 and 40 years old in good health and CMV-seropositive. CDR3s include the opening cysteine and the closing phenylalanine or tryptophan. A D gene is named only where the DNA matches it firmly. Rows give clone size only sometimes, using once, few, many, or a class for an expanded clone.

d_gene	v_gene	j_gene	abundance	CDR3nt	CDR3aa
TRBD2	TRBV7-9	TRBJ2-7	.	TGTGCCAGCAGCTTAGCAGGAGCGGGGGGGCCGGAGGAGCAGTACTTC	CASSLAGAGGPEEQYF
.	TRBV4-2	TRBJ1-2	.	TGTGCCAGCAGCCAAGATAGAGGGGGTGGCGGCTACACCTTC	CASSQDRGGGGYTF
.	TRBV27	TRBJ2-3	.	TGTGCCAGCAGTTTAGGCGCAGGGGCCACAGATACGCAGTATTTT	CASSLGAGATDTQYF
TRBD1	TRBV18	TRBJ1-2	.	TGTGCCAGCTCACTACAGGGGATGAGAGTTGGTGGCTACACCTTC	CASSLQGMRVGGYTF
TRBD1	TRBV12-5	TRBJ1-5	.	TGTGCTAGTGGTTTAAGGACAGGGTACCAGCCCCAGCATTTT	CASGLRTGYQPQHF
.	TRBV2	TRBJ1-5	.	TGTGCCAGCAGAGGCCTAGGGAGCGTGGGCAATCAGCCCCAGCATTTT	CASRGLGSVGNQPQHF
TRBD2	TRBV7-2	TRBJ2-3	few	TGTGCCAGCAGCCACAGGACTAGCGGGAGGGGAGATACGCAGTATTTT	CASSHRTSGRGDTQYF
TRBD2	TRBV5-1	TRBJ2-5	.	TGCGCCAGCAGGGCGGGACTAGCGGAAGAGACCCAGTACTTC	CASRAGLAEETQYF
.	TRBV27	TRBJ1-6	.	TGTGCCAGCAGTTTATTAGGCAGGGATTCACCCCTCCACTTT	CASSLLGRDSPLHF
.	TRBV7-9	TRBJ2-7	.	TGTGCCAGCCAACCGGCGGGGGCCTCCTACGAGCAGTACTTC	CASQPAGASYEQYF
.	TRBV5-4	TRBJ2-1	.	TGTGCCAGCAGCCCGGGTTTTAGTGGTGAGCAGTTCTTC	CASSPGFSGEQFF
.	TRBV5-5	TRBJ1-1	.	TGTGCCAGCAGTAGACAGGCGGGGGACACTGAAGCTTTCTTT	CASSRQAGDTEAFF
TRBD1	TRBV6-5	TRBJ2-2	.	TGTGCCAGCCATCCACGACAGGGGCTAACCGGGGAGCTGTTTTTT	CASHPRQGLTGELFF
TRBD1	TRBV7-9	TRBJ2-2	.	TGTGCCAGCAGCTTGACAGGGGTGAACACCGGGGAGCTGTTTTTT	CASSLTGVNTGELFF
TRBD2	TRBV30	TRBJ2-4	.	TGTGCCTGGAGCGGGGGGGCGTTCGGAGCCAAAAACATTCAGTACTTC	CAWSGGAFGAKNIQYF
TRBD1	TRBV19	TRBJ1-3	.	TGTGCCAGTAGCCAGGGGGCACTCTCTGGAAACACCATATATTTT	CASSQGALSGNTIYF
TRBD1	TRBV28	TRBJ2-1	.	TGTGCCAGCAGTCCCGCGCGGGACAGGGGCAATGAGCAGTTCTTC	CASSPARDRGNEQFF
.	TRBV4-3	TRBJ1-1	.	TGCGCCAGCAGCCAAGACTATATCGGCACTGAAGCTTTCTTT	CASSQDYIGTEAFF
TRBD2	TRBV28	TRBJ2-1	.	TGTGCCAGCAGTAGGAGCGGGGCCTACAATGAGCAGTTCTTC	CASSRSGAYNEQFF
.	TRBV5-4	TRBJ2-5	.	TGTGCCAGCAGCTTGGGGGTGGGGGGGCGCGTAGAGACCCAGTACTTC	CASSLGVGGRVETQYF
.	TRBV4-2	TRBJ2-7	.	TGTGCCAGCAGCCAAGATCCGCTAGGTTGGTACGAGCAGTACTTC	CASSQDPLGWYEQYF
.	TRBV7-6	TRBJ1-3	.	TGTGCCAGCAGCTTAGCGGGCGCTGGCTCTGGAAACACCATATATTTT	CASSLAGAGSGNTIYF
TRBD2	TRBV10-1	TRBJ2-1	.	TGCGCCAGCACCTATAGCGGGGGGCGCGATGAGCAGTTCTTC	CASTYSGGRDEQFF
TRBD2	TRBV18	TRBJ2-1	.	TGTGCCAGCTCTCGGGGGGGCCAGAATGAGCAGTTCTTC	CASSRGGQNEQFF
.	TRBV6-1	TRBJ2-1	.	TGTGCCAGCAGTGAATGGCGGTACGAGGAGCAGTTCTTC	CASSEWRYEEQFF
TRBD1	TRBV4-3	TRBJ2-1	.	TGCGCCAGCAGCCAAGAACCGGGGGGCAGGGACAGGGGTTACAATGAGCAGTTCTTC	CASSQEPGGRDRGYNEQFF
TRBD1	TRBV10-3	TRBJ2-1	.	TGTGCCATCAGTGTTGTACAGGGGGCGGGGGAGCAGTTCTTC	CAISVVQGAGEQFF
TRBD2	TRBV5-1	TRBJ2-7	few	TGCGCCAGCAGCTCTAGCGGGGCGCTCGAGCAGTACTTC	CASSSSGALEQYF
.	TRBV2	TRBJ1-1	few	TGTGCCAGCAGGAAAGGTACTATGAACACTGAAGCTTTCTTT	CASRKGTMNTEAFF
TRBD1	TRBV19	TRBJ1-1	.	TGTGCCAGTAACGGAAGAACAGGGGACACTGAAGCTTTCTTT	CASNGRTGDTEAFF
.	TRBV4-3	TRBJ2-7	.	TGCGCCAGCAGCCAAGAAAGTTGGGCCTCCTACGAGCAGTACTTC	CASSQESWASYEQYF
TRBD2	TRBV29-1	TRBJ2-3	.	TGCAGCGTTGGATACCGGGGGAGGGACACAGATACGCAGTATTTT	CSVGYRGRDTDTQYF
TRBD1	TRBV4-2	TRBJ1-2	.	TGTGCCAGCAGCCAAGAACAGGGGGGTGGCTACACCTTC	CASSQEQGGGYTF
TRBD1	TRBV30	TRBJ2-5	few	TGTGCCTGGAGTCCTAGGACAGGGGTAGGGACCCAGTACTTC	CAWSPRTGVGTQYF
.	TRBV27	TRBJ1-2	.	TGTGCCAGCAGTTTAATTGCGGGAGGGGGAGGCTATGGCTACACCTTC	CASSLIAGGGGYGYTF
.	TRBV7-6	TRBJ1-5	.	TGTGCCAGCAGCTATACAGGCTACCATCAGCCCCAGCATTTT	CASSYTGYHQPQHF
TRBD1	TRBV5-6	TRBJ2-1	.	TGTGCCAGCAGCCCATGGAACAGGGGTTTCAATGAGCAGTTCTTC	CASSPWNRGFNEQFF
TRBD1	TRBV5-1	TRBJ2-2	.	TGCGCCAGCAGCGTAAGAGTGGACAGGGGTGGCGGGGAGCTGTTTTTT	CASSVRVDRGGGELFF